The rows below give T cell receptor beta chains drawn from one sample of a study of CD8+ T cells in alopecia areata. Sequenced by immunoSEQ multiplex PCR; TCRdb stores in-frame clones only, minus some. The sample contains about 110,000 clones, 59% of which appear only once. The source material was CD8+ T cells sorted from blood. The receptors originated from a human donor in good health. Each CDR3 is given with its conserved first and last residue. D genes are given only for firm matches. Size is omitted from some rows. Given values are once, few, many or a class for expanded clones.

j_gene | d_gene | v_gene | abundance | CDR3aa | CDR3nt
TRBJ2-2 | . | TRBV7-9 | . | CASSPYTGELFF | TGTGCCAGCAGCCCCTACACCGGGGAGCTGTTTTTT
TRBJ2-3 | TRBD2 | TRBV2 | . | CASSTSGTSGGSTDTQYF | TGTGCCAGCAGCACGAGTGGGACTAGCGGGGGGAGCACAGATACGCAGTATTTT
TRBJ1-1 | . | TRBV30 | . | CAWSWAANEAFF | TGTGCCTGGAGTTGGGCGGCAAATGAAGCTTTCTTT
TRBJ1-2 | . | TRBV29-1 | . | CSGLTGTSGYTF | TGCAGCGGACTAACCGGGACAAGTGGCTACACCTTC
TRBJ1-5 | . | TRBV27 | . | CASSWGGQPQHF | TGTGCCAGCAGTTGGGGGGGTCAGCCCCAGCATTTT
TRBJ2-1 | . | TRBV6-6 | . | CASAGVSYNEQFF | TGTGCCAGTGCAGGTGTCTCCTACAATGAGCAGTTCTTC
TRBJ2-5 | . | TRBV5-6 | . | CASSAALGETQYF | TGTGCCAGCAGCGCGGCCCTGGGAGAGACCCAGTACTTC
TRBJ2-7 | . | TRBV7-9 | . | CASSLGTQAYEQYF | TGTGCCAGCAGCTTAGGGACACAAGCCTACGAGCAGTACTTC
TRBJ2-5 | . | TRBV18 | . | CASSPRWETQYF | TGTGCCAGCTCACCTAGGTGGGAGACCCAGTACTTC
TRBJ2-5 | TRBD2 | TRBV11-1 | many | CASSSSGASGGTQYF | TGTGCCAGCAGCTCTAGCGGGGCCTCAGGAGGGACCCAGTACTTC
TRBJ2-5 | TRBD2 | TRBV14 | few | CASSTTSGGPSNEETQYF | TGTGCCAGCAGCACCACTAGCGGGGGGCCCTCCAATGAAGAGACCCAGTACTTC
TRBJ2-1 | TRBD1 | TRBV15 | . | CATSYRNPLDRGWNEQFF | TGTGCCACCAGTTATCGTAATCCTCTGGACAGGGGATGGAATGAGCAGTTCTTC
TRBJ2-7 | TRBD2 | TRBV29-1 | once | CSVELAGDNSYEQYF | TGCAGCGTTGAGCTAGCGGGGGATAACTCCTACGAGCAGTACTTC
TRBJ2-2 | TRBD1 | TRBV4-3 | . | CASSRVIGVWDRVNTGELFF | TGCGCCAGCAGCCGCGTAATCGGGGTTTGGGACAGGGTGAACACCGGGGAGCTGTTTTTT
TRBJ2-7 | . | TRBV19 | . | CASSIVAMTGYEQYF | TGTGCCAGTAGTATAGTTGCCATGACAGGCTACGAGCAGTACTTC
TRBJ2-7 | TRBD1 | TRBV14 | . | CASSPSGQGHYEQYF | TGTGCCAGCAGCCCGTCAGGACAGGGTCACTACGAGCAGTACTTC
TRBJ2-3 | . | TRBV9 | . | CASSQGAPDTQYF | TGTGCCAGCAGTCAGGGTGCGCCAGATACGCAGTATTTT
TRBJ2-3 | TRBD2 | TRBV4-2 | . | CASSQVLAGPSTDTQYF | TGTGCCAGCAGCCAAGTCCTAGCGGGGCCTAGCACAGATACGCAGTATTTT
TRBJ2-1 | TRBD1 | TRBV29-1 | once | CSVVGQGSYNEQFF | TGCAGCGTCGTAGGACAGGGGAGCTACAATGAGCAGTTCTTC
TRBJ1-2 | . | TRBV20-1 | . | CSAIYQSGYTF | TGCAGTGCTATATATCAGAGTGGCTACACCTTC